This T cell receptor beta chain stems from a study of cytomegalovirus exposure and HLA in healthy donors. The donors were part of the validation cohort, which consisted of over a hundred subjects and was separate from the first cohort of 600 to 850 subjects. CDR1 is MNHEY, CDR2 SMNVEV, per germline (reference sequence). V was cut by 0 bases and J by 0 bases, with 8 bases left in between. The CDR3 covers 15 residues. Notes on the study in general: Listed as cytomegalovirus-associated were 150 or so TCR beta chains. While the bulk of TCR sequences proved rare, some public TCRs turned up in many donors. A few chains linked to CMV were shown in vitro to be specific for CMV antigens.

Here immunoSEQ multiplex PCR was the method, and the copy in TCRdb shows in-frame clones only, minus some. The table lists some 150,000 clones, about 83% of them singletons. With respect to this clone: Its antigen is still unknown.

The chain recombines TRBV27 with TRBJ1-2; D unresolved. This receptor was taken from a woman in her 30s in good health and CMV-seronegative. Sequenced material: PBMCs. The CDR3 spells CASSLSYTANYGYTF. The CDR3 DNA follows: TGTGCCAGCAGTTTATCGTACACAGCTAACTATGGCTACACCTTC.